The rows below give T cell receptor beta chains drawn from one sample of a study of T cell responses to AZD1222 COVID-19 vaccine. The repertoire was sequenced with immunoSEQ multiplex PCR; TCRdb's copy has only in-frame clones and lacks some. The sample yields approximately 140,000 clones, under 95% seen once. The sequencing here drew on peripheral blood, taken on day 0 of AZD1222 vaccination. These TCRs come from an adult in good health. CDR3s include the opening cysteine and the closing phenylalanine or tryptophan. Fields, in order: CDR3 length, J gene, D gene, V gene, clone size, CDR3 DNA, CDR3 protein. The D gene is left open where the match is weak. Some rows mark clone size as missing; the rest say once, few, many or name a class of expanded clone.

cdr3_length: 18; j_call: TRBJ2-7; d_call: TRBD1; v_call: TRBV27; clone_size: once; cdr3_nt: TGTGCCAGCAGTCCCTCCGGGACAGGAGCACCCAAGGACTACGAGCAGTACTTC; cdr3_aa: CASSPSGTGAPKDYEQYF
cdr3_length: 12; j_call: TRBJ1-5; d_call: .; v_call: TRBV13; clone_size: .; cdr3_nt: TGTGCGTCGGGGAGCGGCAATCAGCCCCAGCATTTT; cdr3_aa: CASGSGNQPQHF
cdr3_length: 13; j_call: TRBJ1-2; d_call: .; v_call: TRBV5-6; clone_size: .; cdr3_nt: TGTGCCAGCAGCCCGGACAGTAACTATGGCTACACCTTC; cdr3_aa: CASSPDSNYGYTF
cdr3_length: 15; j_call: TRBJ2-7; d_call: TRBD1; v_call: TRBV5-5; clone_size: few; cdr3_nt: TGTGCCAGCAGCCGCATTTCCGGGACAGGGCACGAGCAGTACTTC; cdr3_aa: CASSRISGTGHEQYF
cdr3_length: 16; j_call: TRBJ1-5; d_call: TRBD1; v_call: TRBV27; clone_size: .; cdr3_nt: TGTGCCAGCAGCCCAGCAGGGGGCGAGGGCAATCAGCCCCAGCATTTT; cdr3_aa: CASSPAGGEGNQPQHF
cdr3_length: 15; j_call: TRBJ2-1; d_call: .; v_call: TRBV7-9; clone_size: .; cdr3_nt: TGTGCCAGCAGCTTAGCGTTCCCAGGCTACAATGAGCAGTTCTTC; cdr3_aa: CASSLAFPGYNEQFF
cdr3_length: 14; j_call: TRBJ1-4; d_call: .; v_call: TRBV30; clone_size: once; cdr3_nt: TGTGCCGGCGGCGGGGAGGCAACTAATGAAAAACTGTTTTTT; cdr3_aa: CAGGGEATNEKLFF
cdr3_length: 14; j_call: TRBJ2-5; d_call: TRBD1; v_call: TRBV19; clone_size: .; cdr3_nt: TGTGCCAGTAGCCCTCGCAGGGGGCTGGAGACCCAGTACTTC; cdr3_aa: CASSPRRGLETQYF
cdr3_length: 14; j_call: TRBJ1-1; d_call: TRBD1; v_call: TRBV5-4; clone_size: .; cdr3_nt: TGTGCCAGCAGCAAGCCGGGACAGGGCACTGAAGCTTTCTTT; cdr3_aa: CASSKPGQGTEAFF
cdr3_length: 13; j_call: TRBJ1-1; d_call: .; v_call: TRBV6-5; clone_size: once; cdr3_nt: TGTGCCAGCAGTTACGGGGTAGTCACTGAAGCTTTCTTT; cdr3_aa: CASSYGVVTEAFF
cdr3_length: 15; j_call: TRBJ1-5; d_call: .; v_call: TRBV19; clone_size: .; cdr3_nt: TGTGCCAGTAGTATAGTTTCCAGTTCCAATCAGCCCCAGCATTTT; cdr3_aa: CASSIVSSSNQPQHF
cdr3_length: 16; j_call: TRBJ2-3; d_call: .; v_call: TRBV18; clone_size: .; cdr3_nt: TGTGCCAGCTCAGGGAACAAAAACACATTCACAGATACGCAGTATTTT; cdr3_aa: CASSGNKNTFTDTQYF
cdr3_length: 15; j_call: TRBJ2-1; d_call: .; v_call: TRBV16; clone_size: .; cdr3_nt: TGTGCCAGCAGCCAGTCACAGGGCTCCTACAATGAGCAGTTCTTC; cdr3_aa: CASSQSQGSYNEQFF
cdr3_length: 14; j_call: TRBJ2-4; d_call: .; v_call: TRBV7-2; clone_size: .; cdr3_nt: TGTGCCAGCAGCTTAGCGATACAGAAAAACATTCAGTACTTC; cdr3_aa: CASSLAIQKNIQYF
cdr3_length: 14; j_call: TRBJ2-3; d_call: TRBD2; v_call: TRBV18; clone_size: .; cdr3_nt: TGTGCCAGCTCACCAGCGGGGGGCAAAGATACGCAGTATTTT; cdr3_aa: CASSPAGGKDTQYF
cdr3_length: 14; j_call: TRBJ1-2; d_call: .; v_call: TRBV11-2; clone_size: .; cdr3_nt: TGTGCCAGCAGCTTGGCAGGGCATAACTATGGCTACACCTTC; cdr3_aa: CASSLAGHNYGYTF
cdr3_length: 15; j_call: TRBJ1-4; d_call: .; v_call: TRBV6-5; clone_size: .; cdr3_nt: TGTGCCAGCAGGAAGGGGGTTGCAACTAATGAAAAACTGTTTTTT; cdr3_aa: CASRKGVATNEKLFF
cdr3_length: 16; j_call: TRBJ2-7; d_call: TRBD2; v_call: TRBV9; clone_size: .; cdr3_nt: TGTGCCAGCAGCGTAGACGGGAGGACCCCCCTCCACGAGCAGTACTTC; cdr3_aa: CASSVDGRTPLHEQYF
cdr3_length: 15; j_call: TRBJ2-2; d_call: .; v_call: TRBV15; clone_size: .; cdr3_nt: TGTGCCACCGGCCCGAGCCTTCGGGACACCGGGGAGCTGTTTTTT; cdr3_aa: CATGPSLRDTGELFF
cdr3_length: 10; j_call: TRBJ1-2; d_call: .; v_call: TRBV25-1; clone_size: .; cdr3_nt: TGTGCCAGCTGGGGAGTACGCTACACCTTC; cdr3_aa: CASWGVRYTF
cdr3_length: 17; j_call: TRBJ2-3; d_call: TRBD2; v_call: TRBV5-1; clone_size: .; cdr3_nt: TGCGCCAGCAGCACCGGACTAGCGGGGGGGGTCACAGATACGCAGTATTTT; cdr3_aa: CASSTGLAGGVTDTQYF
cdr3_length: 14; j_call: TRBJ2-7; d_call: .; v_call: TRBV10-3; clone_size: .; cdr3_nt: TGTGCCATCAGTGCCTCATCAAGCTCCTACGAGCAGTACTTC; cdr3_aa: CAISASSSSYEQYF
cdr3_length: 12; j_call: TRBJ1-1; d_call: .; v_call: TRBV4-1; clone_size: .; cdr3_nt: TGCGCCAGCAGCCAAGATGGGCCGGAAGCTTTCTTT; cdr3_aa: CASSQDGPEAFF
cdr3_length: 13; j_call: TRBJ1-6; d_call: .; v_call: TRBV5-5; clone_size: .; cdr3_nt: TGTGCCAGCAGCTTGGATGATCAAACACCCCTCCACTTT; cdr3_aa: CASSLDDQTPLHF
cdr3_length: 14; j_call: TRBJ2-1; d_call: .; v_call: TRBV29-1; clone_size: .; cdr3_nt: TGCAGCGTTTCCTGGGGGGGGCGCTACAATGAGCAGTTCTTC; cdr3_aa: CSVSWGGRYNEQFF
cdr3_length: 14; j_call: TRBJ2-2; d_call: .; v_call: TRBV11-3; clone_size: .; cdr3_nt: TGTGCCAGCAGCTCTTTGACAAGCACCGGGGAGCTGTTTTTT; cdr3_aa: CASSSLTSTGELFF
cdr3_length: 15; j_call: TRBJ2-7; d_call: TRBD1; v_call: TRBV6-2/TRBV6-3; clone_size: once; cdr3_nt: TGTGCCAGCAGTCGCCCGGACAGGGGATTACACGAGCAGTACTTC; cdr3_aa: CASSRPDRGLHEQYF
cdr3_length: 13; j_call: TRBJ1-3; d_call: .; v_call: TRBV7-2; clone_size: .; cdr3_nt: TGTGCCAGCAGCCCAGCTGTCGGAAACACCATATATTTT; cdr3_aa: CASSPAVGNTIYF
cdr3_length: 18; j_call: TRBJ2-6; d_call: .; v_call: TRBV5-1; clone_size: .; cdr3_nt: TGCGCCAGCAGCTCCGGACAGGGAGGGTTCTCCGGGGCCAACGTCCTGACTTTC; cdr3_aa: CASSSGQGGFSGANVLTF
cdr3_length: 13; j_call: TRBJ2-5; d_call: .; v_call: TRBV6-5; clone_size: once; cdr3_nt: TGTGCCAGCAGAAGGACGGGCCAAGAGACCCAGTACTTC; cdr3_aa: CASRRTGQETQYF
cdr3_length: 13; j_call: TRBJ1-1; d_call: .; v_call: TRBV3-1/TRBV3-2; clone_size: .; cdr3_nt: TGTGCCAGCACCTCTTATTCCCACACTGAAGCTTTCTTT; cdr3_aa: CASTSYSHTEAFF
cdr3_length: 17; j_call: TRBJ2-7; d_call: TRBD2; v_call: TRBV4-1; clone_size: .; cdr3_nt: TGCGCCAGCAGCCAAGAAACCGGACTAGCGGGGGTCTACGAGCAGTACTTC; cdr3_aa: CASSQETGLAGVYEQYF
cdr3_length: 15; j_call: TRBJ1-3; d_call: .; v_call: TRBV6-5; clone_size: .; cdr3_nt: TGTGCCAGCAAGAGAGAAGGGCTCTCTGGAAACACCATATATTTT; cdr3_aa: CASKREGLSGNTIYF
cdr3_length: 16; j_call: TRBJ2-1; d_call: .; v_call: TRBV27; clone_size: .; cdr3_nt: TGTGCCAGCAGTCTCCGAAGTAGCGGTTTATACAATGAGCAGTTCTTC; cdr3_aa: CASSLRSSGLYNEQFF
cdr3_length: 16; j_call: TRBJ1-1; d_call: .; v_call: TRBV15; clone_size: once; cdr3_nt: TGTGCCACCGTGGAAACGTCCGGGACAATAGGTACTGAAGCTTTCTTT; cdr3_aa: CATVETSGTIGTEAFF
cdr3_length: 15; j_call: TRBJ1-2; d_call: .; v_call: TRBV5-1; clone_size: .; cdr3_nt: TGCGCCAGCAGGCTCCTGGGGCAGGCAAACTATGGCTACACCTTC; cdr3_aa: CASRLLGQANYGYTF
cdr3_length: 13; j_call: TRBJ2-1; d_call: .; v_call: TRBV12-5; clone_size: once; cdr3_nt: TGTGCTAGTGGTATCCCCGGCTTCAATGAGCAGTTCTTC; cdr3_aa: CASGIPGFNEQFF
cdr3_length: 15; j_call: TRBJ1-2; d_call: .; v_call: TRBV5-1; clone_size: .; cdr3_nt: TGCGCCAGCAGCTCGGGGGGCAGTGCTAACTATGGCTACACCTTC; cdr3_aa: CASSSGGSANYGYTF
cdr3_length: 12; j_call: TRBJ2-7; d_call: .; v_call: TRBV30; clone_size: .; cdr3_nt: TGTGCCTGGAACAGGGAATCCTACGAGCAGTACTTC; cdr3_aa: CAWNRESYEQYF
cdr3_length: 17; j_call: TRBJ1-6; d_call: TRBD1; v_call: TRBV5-1; clone_size: .; cdr3_nt: TGCGCCAGCAGCCCCCGGGGTGCGGGACAGCTTAATTCACCCCTCCACTTT; cdr3_aa: CASSPRGAGQLNSPLHF
cdr3_length: 12; j_call: TRBJ2-1; d_call: .; v_call: TRBV12-3/TRBV12-4; clone_size: .; cdr3_nt: TGTGCCAGCAGCCAAAACAGGGAAAGGCAGTTCTTC; cdr3_aa: CASSQNRERQFF
cdr3_length: 15; j_call: TRBJ2-7; d_call: .; v_call: TRBV9; clone_size: .; cdr3_nt: TGTGCCAGCAGCGTAGACGGAACGACCACCTACGAGCAGTACTTC; cdr3_aa: CASSVDGTTTYEQYF
cdr3_length: 17; j_call: TRBJ2-1; d_call: .; v_call: TRBV7-9; clone_size: .; cdr3_nt: TGTGCCAGCAGCTTATTGCGGGCCTCCGGGTCCTACAATGAGCAGTTCTTC; cdr3_aa: CASSLLRASGSYNEQFF
cdr3_length: 8; j_call: TRBJ2-3; d_call: .; v_call: TRBV7-9; clone_size: .; cdr3_nt: TGTATTACAGATACGCAGTATTTT; cdr3_aa: CITDTQYF
cdr3_length: 17; j_call: TRBJ1-5; d_call: TRBD1; v_call: TRBV30; clone_size: .; cdr3_nt: TGTGCCTGGAGTGCGGACAGGGGGCAGGGCGGCAATCAGCCCCAGCATTTT; cdr3_aa: CAWSADRGQGGNQPQHF
cdr3_length: 14; j_call: TRBJ2-7; d_call: .; v_call: TRBV5-6; clone_size: few; cdr3_nt: TGTGCCAGCAGCTTGACTGGATCGGCCTACGAGCAGTACTTC; cdr3_aa: CASSLTGSAYEQYF
cdr3_length: 12; j_call: TRBJ1-1; d_call: .; v_call: TRBV30; clone_size: .; cdr3_nt: TGTGCCTGGGACAGGTCGAACACTGAAGCTTTCTTT; cdr3_aa: CAWDRSNTEAFF
cdr3_length: 16; j_call: TRBJ2-1; d_call: .; v_call: TRBV27; clone_size: .; cdr3_nt: TGTGCCAGCAGTACCCGGGACTTCTATTGGGGCAATGAGCAGTTCTTC; cdr3_aa: CASSTRDFYWGNEQFF
cdr3_length: 17; j_call: TRBJ2-2; d_call: .; v_call: TRBV28; clone_size: .; cdr3_nt: TGTGCCAGCAGTGACCCCCCACCGGGACTGGGGGCCGGGGAGCTGTTTTTT; cdr3_aa: CASSDPPPGLGAGELFF
cdr3_length: 12; j_call: TRBJ2-1; d_call: .; v_call: TRBV29-1; clone_size: .; cdr3_nt: TGCAGCGTTGTCCGGGGTTACAATGAGCAGTTCTTC; cdr3_aa: CSVVRGYNEQFF
cdr3_length: 15; j_call: TRBJ2-2; d_call: .; v_call: TRBV9; clone_size: .; cdr3_nt: TGTGCCAGCAGCTCGGGGGCTTCGAACACCGGGGAGCTGTTTTTT; cdr3_aa: CASSSGASNTGELFF
cdr3_length: 14; j_call: TRBJ1-5; d_call: .; v_call: TRBV20-1; clone_size: .; cdr3_nt: TGCAGTGCTAGTAGACAGGTTGGAAATCAGCCCCAGCATTTT; cdr3_aa: CSASRQVGNQPQHF
cdr3_length: 15; j_call: TRBJ2-2; d_call: .; v_call: TRBV7-9; clone_size: once; cdr3_nt: TGTGCCAGCAGCTTTTTACAGACGAACACCGGGGAGCTGTTTTTT; cdr3_aa: CASSFLQTNTGELFF